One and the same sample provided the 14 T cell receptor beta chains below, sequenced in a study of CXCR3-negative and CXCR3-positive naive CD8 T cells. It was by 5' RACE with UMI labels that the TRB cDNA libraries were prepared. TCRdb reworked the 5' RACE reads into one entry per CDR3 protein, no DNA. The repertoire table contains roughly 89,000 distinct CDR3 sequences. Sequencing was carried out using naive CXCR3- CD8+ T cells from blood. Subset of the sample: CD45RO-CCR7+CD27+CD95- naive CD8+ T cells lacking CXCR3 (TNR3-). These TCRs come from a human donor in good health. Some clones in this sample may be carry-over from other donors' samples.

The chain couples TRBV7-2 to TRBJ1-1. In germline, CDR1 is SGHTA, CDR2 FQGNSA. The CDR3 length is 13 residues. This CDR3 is CASSLGGQNEAFF.

CDR3: CASSQTEMVYNEQFF. The rearrangement uses TRBV7-9 and TRBJ2-1. The length of the CDR3 is 15 residues. Germline CDR1 is SEHNR and CDR2 is FQNEAQ (reference sequence).

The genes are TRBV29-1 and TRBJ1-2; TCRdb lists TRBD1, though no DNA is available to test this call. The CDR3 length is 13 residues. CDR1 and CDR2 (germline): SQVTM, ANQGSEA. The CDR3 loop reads CSVKGQGGPGYTF.

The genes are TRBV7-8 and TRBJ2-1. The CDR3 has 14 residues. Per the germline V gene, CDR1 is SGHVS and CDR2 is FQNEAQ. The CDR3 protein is CASSSMSSYNEQFF.

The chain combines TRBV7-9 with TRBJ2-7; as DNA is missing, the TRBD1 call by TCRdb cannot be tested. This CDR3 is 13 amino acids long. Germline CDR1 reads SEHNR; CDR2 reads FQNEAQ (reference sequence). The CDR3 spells CASSPTVTYEQYF.

This CDR3 is CASSWDIPNQPQHF. The chain joins TRBV28 to TRBJ1-5; TCRdb proposes TRBD1, but this gene call is untestable without DNA. The CDR3 has 14 residues. Looked up from germline, CDR1 is MDHEN and CDR2 is SYDVKM.

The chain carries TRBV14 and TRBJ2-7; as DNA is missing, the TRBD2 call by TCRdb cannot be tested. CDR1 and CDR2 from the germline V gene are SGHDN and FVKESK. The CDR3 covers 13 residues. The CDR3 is CASSQWGRAEQYF.

CDR3 region: CATSSGYEQYF. The chain employs TRBV15 and TRBJ2-7. The CDR3 has 11 residues. The germline V gene has CDR1 LNHNV and CDR2 YYDKDF (reference sequence).

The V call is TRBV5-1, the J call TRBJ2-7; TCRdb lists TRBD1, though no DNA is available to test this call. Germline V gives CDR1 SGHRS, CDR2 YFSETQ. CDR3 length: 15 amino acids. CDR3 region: CASSLEGSPSYEQYF.

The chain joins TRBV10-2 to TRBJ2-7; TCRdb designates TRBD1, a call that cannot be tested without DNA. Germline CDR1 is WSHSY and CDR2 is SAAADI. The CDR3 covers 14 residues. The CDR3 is CASSSGTPRHEQYF.

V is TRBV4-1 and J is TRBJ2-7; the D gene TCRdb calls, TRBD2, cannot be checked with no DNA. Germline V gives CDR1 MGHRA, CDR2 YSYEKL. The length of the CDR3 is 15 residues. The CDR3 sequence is CASSSGLAGLYEQYF.

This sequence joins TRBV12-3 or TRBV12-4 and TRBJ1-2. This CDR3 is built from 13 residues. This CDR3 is CASSNIVTYGYTF.

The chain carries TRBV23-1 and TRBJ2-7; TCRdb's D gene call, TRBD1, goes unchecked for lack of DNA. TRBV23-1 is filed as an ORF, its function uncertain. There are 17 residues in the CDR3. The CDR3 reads CASSQWGRPTVSYEQYF.

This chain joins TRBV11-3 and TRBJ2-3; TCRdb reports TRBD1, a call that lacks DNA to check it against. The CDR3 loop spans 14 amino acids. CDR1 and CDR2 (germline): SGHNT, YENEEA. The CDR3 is CASTGDRASYTQYF.